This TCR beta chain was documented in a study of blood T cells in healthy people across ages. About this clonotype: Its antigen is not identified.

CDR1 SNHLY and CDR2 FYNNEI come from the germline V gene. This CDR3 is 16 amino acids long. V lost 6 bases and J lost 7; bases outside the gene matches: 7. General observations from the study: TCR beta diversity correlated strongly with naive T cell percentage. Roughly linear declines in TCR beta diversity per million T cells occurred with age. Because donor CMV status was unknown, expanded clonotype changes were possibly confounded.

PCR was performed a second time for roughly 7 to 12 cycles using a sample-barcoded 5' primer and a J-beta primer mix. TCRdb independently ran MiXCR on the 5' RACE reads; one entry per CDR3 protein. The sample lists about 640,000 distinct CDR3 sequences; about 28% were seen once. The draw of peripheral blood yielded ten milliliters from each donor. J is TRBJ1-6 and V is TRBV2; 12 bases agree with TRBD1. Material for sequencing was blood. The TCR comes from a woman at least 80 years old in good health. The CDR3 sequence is CASSGGTGGMNSPLHF. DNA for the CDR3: TGTGCCAGCAGCGGCGGGACAGGGGGCATGAATTCACCCCTCCACTTT.